The entry below gives a single T cell receptor beta chain sequence along with its context. Its target antigen remains unknown. Base-call qualities are not available, and no considerably larger clone is one nucleotide away. These data originate in a study of T cell responses to AZD1222 COVID-19 vaccine (dated by TCRdb to 2020 to 2023). For the study in its entirety: Because spike-specific TCR depth and breadth did not differ between the two schedules, AZD1222 recipients who got a second dose at roughly 4 weeks were pooled with those who got a second dose at roughly 12 weeks. TCR sequencing was performed for some 250 trial participants, of whom around 200 were given two doses of AZD1222 and 26 were given two doses of MenACWY control vaccine. Trial participants were enrolled by age into 18-55, 56-69 and 70-plus year subgroups, with 148, 28 and 57 TCR-sequenced participants respectively.

The CDR3 starts with the cysteine, ends with the phenylalanine, and has 14 residues. This entry keeps only the CDR3 DNA: 42 bases, framed from base 1. The germline V gene (reference sequence) specifies GTSNPN as CDR1 and SVGIG as CDR2. The germline ends are 17 bases apart after V is trimmed by 5 bases and J by 4 bases. Taken with the paper, the label for time point translates to: baseline before first vaccination. The vaccinee samples were drawn from two UK trials, COV001 and COV002, one of which was a single-blind randomized controlled phase 2/3 trial testing AZD1222 (ChAdOx1 nCoV-19) in healthy adults. For TCRbeta chain sequencing, PBMC samples from trial participants were taken at day 0 and at day 28 after the second dose. Broad study findings and their caveats: Reportedly, close to half of the unique spike-specific TCRs recognized epitopes lying outside the regions that are mutated in the B.1.351 and B.1.1.7 variants. CD4 TCRs associated with the vaccine covered the entire spike protein, and the dominant responses were in regions 160-218 and 743-854. Conclusions about previously exposed vaccinees are limited because only six or seven AZD1222 recipients were SARS-CoV-2 seropositive at baseline. Because no day 14 peak-response samples were available, the repertoires could be characterized only after the peak T cell response. Most participants were white British and females outnumbered males, and the authors suggested that clonal diversity may have been underestimated. A significant rise in spike-specific TCR breadth and depth was observed after two AZD1222 doses relative to day 0 and relative to MenACWY recipients. The 56-69-year group was small, and its depth increase did not reach significance, likely because of low power.

The CDR3 regions of human TCRbeta chains were analyzed by immunosequencing. Turning to the authors' computational methods: Repertoire TCRs were checked for matches against a reference library of SARS-CoV-2-specific TCRs that had been generated using the MIRA antigen-specificity platform. Breadth was defined as the fraction of unique TCRs that were SARS-CoV-2-associated, and depth was defined as the fraction of total T cells that were SARS-CoV-2-associated. Using the MIRA data, every spike-specific TCR was mapped to the spike region that the TCR reacted to and assigned to either a CD4 or a CD8 class. Log10-transformed breadth and depth values were compared by one-way ANOVA with Sidak's multiple comparisons tests. The clones in this table, taken by TCRdb from immuneACCESS, are in-frame only. Not every clone is retained; where verified, under half of the shortfall comes from an unresolved V gene, and the cause of the rest is unknown. That table is the source of V, J and clone size, and D and trimming were worked out from the DNA. For this sample there are about 170,000 clones; around nine tenths appear just once. Roughly 1.5% of the sample comes from the top ten.

The sample in question was peripheral blood, obtained on day 0 of AZD1222 vaccination. The rearrangement combines TRBV30 with TRBJ1-1; perhaps TRBD1 is the D gene, with 6 bases matching. This receptor was identified in an adult in good health. The DNA reads TGTGCCTGGGGATTGACAGGCTGGGGCACTGAAGCTTTCTTT. This yields the protein CAWGLTGWGTEAFF. The full variable domain, with segments outside the CDR3 supplied by the reference TRBV30 and TRBJ1-1 proteins, appears as SQTIHQWPATLVQPVGSPLSLECTVEGTSNPNLYWYRQAAGRGLQLLFYSVGIGQISSEVPQNLSASRPQDRQFILSSKKLLLSDSGFYLCAWGLTGWGTEAFFGQGTRLTVV.